The clone carrying this TCR beta chain occurred once. Its specificity is unknown. The sample belongs to a study of shared clonotypes between healthy human individuals. Study-wide results and limits: Clonotypes shared by all four sorted-subset donors had higher generation probabilities than non-shared clonotypes.

The test was conducted at deep level. Only in-frame clones appear in the TCRdb table, and some are missing; sequencing was by immunoSEQ multiplex PCR. The table lists hundreds of thousands of clones, around 96% of them singletons. CD45RO-negative, CCR7-selected cells formed the naive CD8 fraction, which excluded terminally differentiated effector memory CD45RA+ cells. This CDR3 contains 13 residues. Germline CDR1 is MNHEY and CDR2 is SMNVEV (reference sequence). Germline trimming cut 5 bases from V and 4 bases from J; bases unmatched to any gene: 3. The chain couples TRBV27 to TRBJ2-7; 9 nucleotides match TRBD2. The source of this sequence is a woman aged 25 to 39 in good health. Sequenced sample: naive CD8+ T cells sorted from blood. The CDR3 loop reads CASSMTSGYEQYF. The CDR3, as DNA: TGTGCCAGCAGTATGACTAGCGGTTACGAGCAGTACTTC.